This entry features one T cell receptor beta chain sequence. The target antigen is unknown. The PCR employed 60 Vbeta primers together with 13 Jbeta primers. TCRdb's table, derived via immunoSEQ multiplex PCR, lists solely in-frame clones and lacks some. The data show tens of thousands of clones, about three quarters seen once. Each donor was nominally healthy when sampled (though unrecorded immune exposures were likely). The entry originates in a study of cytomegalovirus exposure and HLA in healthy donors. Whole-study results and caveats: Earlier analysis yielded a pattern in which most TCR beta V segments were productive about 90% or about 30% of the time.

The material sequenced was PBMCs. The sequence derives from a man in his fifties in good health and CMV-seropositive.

This CDR3 is CASAQGRYAEQFF. The CDR3 nucleotides read TGTGCCAGCGCACAGGGGCGGTATGCTGAGCAGTTCTTC. The chain is built from TRBV19 and TRBJ2-1, with 7 nucleotides matching TRBD1. The V gene end was trimmed by 9 bases and the J gene end by 9 bases; junction bases not matched to a gene: 11. Looked up from germline, CDR1 is LNHDA and CDR2 is SQIVND (reference sequence). CDR3 length equals 13 residues.